This paragraph reports one TCR beta chain. The data belong to a study of blood T cell repertoires in COVID-19. Study-wide background: Sites across the United States, Italy and Spain contributed samples from acute and convalescent COVID-19.

In the authors' methods: Reference gene primer amplification gave estimated nucleated cell counts. Data came from immunoSEQ multiplex PCR; TCRdb stores just in-frame clones and leaves some out. V and J calls and clone size follow that table, whereas D and trimming were derived from the DNA. Found here are about 80,000 clones, about four fifths of them singletons; the top ten hold approximately 12%. The sequence derives from a woman aged 40-49 years with active or convalescent COVID-19. Source material: peripheral blood.

The CDR3 loop is CASNFGQGQETQYF. CDR3 nucleotide sequence: TGTGCCAGCAATTTCGGACAGGGCCAAGAGACCCAGTACTTC. J is TRBJ2-5 and V is TRBV3-1 (or the pseudogene TRBV3-2); 8 bases align to TRBD1. J lost 1 base, V lost 7 bases, and 5 bases had no gene match. In germline, CDR1 is LGHDT, CDR2 YNNKEL (reference sequence). This CDR3 has 14 amino acids.